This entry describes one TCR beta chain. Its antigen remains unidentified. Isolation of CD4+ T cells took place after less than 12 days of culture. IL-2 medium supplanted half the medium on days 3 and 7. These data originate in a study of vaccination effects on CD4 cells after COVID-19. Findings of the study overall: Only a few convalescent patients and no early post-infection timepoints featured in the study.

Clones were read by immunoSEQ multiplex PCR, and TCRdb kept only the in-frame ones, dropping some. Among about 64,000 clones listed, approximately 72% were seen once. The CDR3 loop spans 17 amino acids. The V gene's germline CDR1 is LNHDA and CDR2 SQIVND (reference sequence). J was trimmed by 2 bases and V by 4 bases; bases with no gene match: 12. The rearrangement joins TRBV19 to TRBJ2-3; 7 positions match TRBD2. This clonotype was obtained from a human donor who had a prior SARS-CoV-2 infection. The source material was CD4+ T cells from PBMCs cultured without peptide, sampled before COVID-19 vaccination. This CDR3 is CASSSAIRLADTDTQYF. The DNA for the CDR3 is TGTGCCAGTAGTAGCGCGATAAGGCTAGCGGACACAGATACGCAGTATTTT. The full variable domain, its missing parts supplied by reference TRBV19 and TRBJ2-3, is DGGITQSPKYLFRKEGQNVTLSCEQNLNHDAMYWYRQDPGQGLRLIYYSQIVNDFQKGDIAEGYSVSREKKESFPLTVTSAQKNPTAFYLCASSSAIRLADTDTQYFGPGTRLTVL.